Detailed here is one T cell receptor beta chain. V was cut by 2 bases and J by 8 bases, with 16 bases left in between. CDR3 length: 14 residues. The germline V gene has CDR1 SGHNT and CDR2 YYREEE (reference sequence). Original data processing: From reference gene primer amplification, estimates of nucleated cell counts were derived. The assay was immunoSEQ multiplex PCR, and TCRdb's table has in-frame clones only and misses some. V and J calls and clone size are copied from that table; D and trimming were computed from the DNA. The sample lists around 140,000 clones, about 91% occurring once. This entry is derived from a study of blood T cell repertoires in COVID-19. Study at large: PBMCs, B-cell-depleted T cells, or T cells were the source of the cDNA or gDNA that made up the material.

The sample was peripheral blood. This chain links TRBV5-4 with TRBJ1-2; no definite D call. The clonotype originates from a man aged 50 to 59 with acute or convalescent COVID-19. The CDR3 DNA reads TGTGCCAGCAGCTTTTATTTGGGGAGTCGGGGCTACACCTTC. Translating it yields CASSFYLGSRGYTF.